A single sample gave rise to the 31 T cell receptor delta chains below, sequenced in a study of gamma-delta T cells after stem cell transplantation. TCRdb re-analyzed the RT-PCR reads via CATT. The table lists roughly 3,000 delta-chain clones, over 10% of them singletons. Specimen: gamma-delta T cells. The receptors originated from a human donor. It is not recorded whose cells these are; they may come from a transplant donor.

The V and J genes are TRAV29/DV5 and TRDJ1; 10 nucleotides line up with TRDD3. Germline V lookup: CDR1 NSMFDY, CDR2 ISSIKDK. The CDR3 runs to 18 residues. Trimming at V came to 0 bases and at J to 0 bases, leaving 11 bases not matched to a gene. CDR3 loop: CAASAGITGGSYTDKLIF. The CDR3 DNA reads TGTGCAGCAAGCGCGGGGATAACTGGGGGATCTTACACCGATAAACTCATCTTT.

This clone showed up just a few times. The junction shows a germline mismatch at one end, possibly a read error. The chain carries TRDV2 and TRDJ2; TRDD3 matches 8 bases. The CDR3 covers 16 residues. CDR1 and CDR2 from the germline V gene are GEAIGNYY and EKD. The CDR3 nucleotides are TGTGCCTGTGACACCTTGGGGGATGCTTTGACAGCACGACTCTTCTTT. Its protein is CACDTLGDALTARLFF.

By its share, this clone is large (0.1 to 1%). The sample contains more than one DNA sequence encoding this CDR3. The J gene is TRDJ3, the V gene TRDV2; TRDD3 aligns across 13 bases. The CDR3 has 20 amino acids. After removal of 1 base from V and 0 bases from J, the junction contained 5 bases not matched to a gene. CDR1 and CDR2 from the germline V gene are GEAIGNYY and EKD. The CDR3 coding sequence is TGTGCCTGTGACACGACTGGGGGATACGCCAGCTCCTGGGACACCCGACAGATGTTTTTC. It is translated as CACDTTGGYASSWDTRQMFF.

This clone was picked up a small number of times. The V and J genes are TRDV1 and TRDJ1, with D perhaps matching TRDD2 (6 bases). Germline V gene data show CDR1 as TSWWSYY and CDR2 as QGS. With 0 bases removed from V and 0 bases from J, the gap between germline ends came to 23 bases. CDR3 length: 20 residues. CDR3 nucleotide sequence: TGTGCTCTTGGGGAACTCCTCCCTTCTTCGTCCTACCGGTACACCGATAAACTCATCTTT. This sequence encodes CALGELLPSSSYRYTDKLIF.

The rearrangement uses TRDV1 and TRDJ1; D perhaps matches TRDD2 (5 bases). Germline lookup yields CDR1 TSWWSYY and CDR2 QGS. The CDR3 runs to 18 residues. The V and J ends lost 1 base and 7 bases respectively, with 25 bases between them. In DNA, the CDR3 is TGTGCTCTTGGGGAACGAGGCTTCCCCAATTCGTACGAAGGTAAACTCATCTTT. Protein: CALGERGFPNSYEGKLIF.

J is TRDJ1 and V is TRDV3; D may be TRDD2 or TRDD3 (7 bases each). The CDR3 has 17 amino acids. With 2 bases removed from V and 0 bases from J, the gap between germline ends came to 22 bases. In germline, CDR1 is TVYSNPD, CDR2 GDNSRS (reference sequence). CDR3 coding DNA: TGTGCCTTTTCATTCCTACCGGGGATATGGTACACCGATAAACTCATCTTT. Translated, it gives CAFSFLPGIWYTDKLIF.

This clone is judged large. V usage is TRDV2 and J usage is TRDJ1; 9 bases agree with TRDD3. Germline-derived CDR1 and CDR2 are GEAIGNYY and EKD. Trimming removed 1 base from V and 0 bases from J; junction bases left unmatched: 14. The CDR3 has 19 amino acids. CDR3 region: CACDTVYWGSTLYTDKLIF. As DNA, the CDR3 is TGTGCCTGTGACACAGTGTACTGGGGGAGTACTCTGTACACCGATAAACTCATCTTT.

In this sample, this clone turned up a few times. The gene calls are TRAV29/DV5 and TRDJ1; 9 bases align to TRDD3. CDR1 is NSMFDY and CDR2 is ISSIKDK in the germline V gene. CDR3 length: 22 residues. Losses at the gene ends were 2 bases for V and 1 base for J; bases not matched to a gene: 27. The chain's CDR3 is CAARANSEPIVGDTRSTDKLIF. For the CDR3, the DNA is TGTGCAGCAAGAGCAAACTCCGAACCAATTGTAGGGGATACGCGTTCCACCGATAAACTCATCTTT.

This sequence joins TRAV29/DV5 and TRDJ1, with TRDD3 matching 10 bases. The J gene comes from matching the DNA to germline here; TCRdb lacks it. The V segment lost 0 bases and the J segment 0 bases; nucleotides outside the gene matches: 14. This CDR3 region has 19 residues. Germline V CDR1 and CDR2: NSMFDY, ISSIKDK. CDR3 bases: TGTGCAGCAAGCGAGAAAGGGGGATACGCCTTCGAGTACACCGATAAACTCATCTTT. As protein: CAASEKGGYAFEYTDKLIF. The complete variable domain, with remaining parts taken from reference TRAV29/DV5 and TRDJ1, reads DQQVKQNSPSLSVQEGRISILNCDYTNSMFDYFLWYKKYPAEGPTFLISISSIKDKNEDGRFTVFLNKSAKHLSLHIVPSQPGDSAVYFCAASEKGGYAFEYTDKLIFGKGTRVTVEP.

The V and J genes are TRDV1 and TRDJ1, with 9 bases that match TRDD2. The CDR3 has 27 amino acids. Trimming cost V 0 bases and J 10 bases; bases outside gene matches: 45. From germline, CDR1 is TSWWSYY and CDR2 QGS. In nucleotides, the CDR3 is TGTGCTCTTGGGGAACTACCAGCGACCACACCCGAGTCCAGCCTCCCTTCCTACGGTAGGGGGGCCCCTAGACTCATCTTT. As protein: CALGELPATTPESSLPSYGRGAPRLIF.

This clone was detected a few times. The rearrangement uses TRDV3 and TRDJ1; TRDD3 might be the D (5 bases). There are 18 residues in the CDR3. Per the germline V gene, CDR1 is TVYSNPD and CDR2 is GDNSRS (reference sequence). V was cut by 3 bases and J by 0 bases, with 26 bases left in between. This CDR3 reads CALTIFGGGELYTDKLIF. CDR3 DNA: TGTGCCTTGACCATTTTCGGTGGTGGGGAGCTTTACACCGATAAACTCATCTTT.

The rearrangement uses TRDV2 and TRDJ3, with TRDD3 matching 8 bases. Germline V CDR1 and CDR2: GEAIGNYY, EKD. V was clipped by 2 bases and J by 3 bases; unmatched bases: 11. The CDR3 has 19 residues. Written as DNA, the CDR3 is TGTGCCTGTGACAAAGTGGGGGATGCTGGTTTCTGGGACACCCGACAGATGTTTTTC. This encodes CACDKVGDAGFWDTRQMFF.

This clone was detected only a few times. The chain joins TRDV1 to TRDJ2; 13 positions agree with TRDD3. The germline CDR1 and CDR2 sequences are TSWWSYY and QGS. The CDR3 has 21 residues. V was pared by 1 base and J by 4 bases, with 15 bases of the junction left unmatched. The CDR3 is CALGEPPSSNWGIRGTAQLFF. For the CDR3, the DNA is TGTGCTCTTGGGGAACCCCCTTCCTCCAACTGGGGGATACGGGGGACAGCACAACTCTTCTTT.

The rearrangement joins TRDV1 to TRDJ2, with TRDD3 as a possible D gene (6 bases). Trimming left V 4 bases short and J 4 bases short, with 19 bases between. The CDR3 length is 17 residues. Germline CDR1 TSWWSYY, CDR2 QGS. The CDR3 sequence is CALGVNPGGTPTAQLFF. In DNA, the CDR3 is TGTGCTCTTGGGGTGAACCCCGGGGGGACCCCGACAGCACAACTCTTCTTT.

V is TRDV1 and J is TRDJ1; 8 positions agree with TRDD3. TCRdb carries no J gene annotation; the J gene was assigned here by matching the DNA with germline. CDR1 is TSWWSYY, CDR2 QGS, per germline. There are 21 residues in the CDR3. The ends lost 1 base at V and 0 bases at J; junction bases unmatched: 19. CDR3 coding DNA: TGTGCTCTTGGGGAACCCGCCGCCTCCGGGGATACCTACCCGTACACCGATAAACTCATCTTT. It is translated as CALGEPAASGDTYPYTDKLIF.

The chain combines TRDV1 with TRDJ1, with 8 bases aligning to TRDD2. The J gene was missing in TCRdb and was found by matching the end of the DNA to germline. Germline CDR1 TSWWSYY, CDR2 QGS. V was clipped by 4 bases and J by 0 bases; unmatched bases: 16. The CDR3 has 19 residues. CDR3 coding DNA: TGTGCTCTTGGGGCCCTTCCTAAGTCGTACTGGTCCTACACCGATAAACTCATCTTT. Protein: CALGALPKSYWSYTDKLIF.

In this sample, this clone turned up a few times. The V and J genes are TRDV2 and TRDJ2; 10 positions agree with TRDD3. V lost 4 bases and J lost 3; bases outside the gene matches: 13. The CDR3 consists of 18 residues. Germline V gene lookup returns CDR1 GEAIGNYY and CDR2 EKD. CDR3 in DNA: TGTGCCTGTGATAAAAGGGGCCTACTGGGGGATCTGACAGCACAACTCTTCTTT. It yields the protein CACDKRGLLGDLTAQLFF.

This rearrangement joins TRDV1 to TRDJ1; D is possibly TRDD3 (6 bases). The CDR3 is 20 amino acids. V lost 0 bases and J 0 bases, leaving 23 bases between the germline ends. In germline, CDR1 is TSWWSYY, CDR2 QGS. The CDR3 nucleotides are TGTGCTCTTGGGGAACTTTTAGCTTCCCCGACTGGGTACTACACCGATAAACTCATCTTT. Translation: CALGELLASPTGYYTDKLIF.

The J gene was not called, though the V gene is TRAV29/DV5; the listed D gene, TRDD3, was not tested against the DNA. Germline-derived CDR1 and CDR2 are NSMFDY and ISSIKDK. The CDR3 runs to 17 residues. The CDR3 nucleotides read TGTGCAGCAAGCGGGGGGCCCCTGGGGGAGTATACCGATAAATTCATCTTT. Amino acid sequence: CAASGGPLGEYTDKFIF.

This clone came up a few times. The chain employs TRDV1 and TRDJ2; 8 bases map to TRDD3. The V and J ends lost 3 bases and 6 bases, in that order; junction bases with no gene match: 21. Germline V lookup: CDR1 TSWWSYY, CDR2 QGS. The CDR3 runs 20 residues. The CDR3 is CALGDHLQGWGNTGAAQLFF. The CDR3 DNA sequence: TGTGCTCTTGGGGACCATCTACAGGGCTGGGGGAACACGGGGGCAGCACAACTCTTCTTT.

This chain links TRDV1 with TRDJ2; 12 bases align to TRDD3. CDR3 length equals 18 residues. V shed 6 bases, J shed 3 bases, and the junction held 11 bases outside the gene matches. CDR1 TSWWSYY and CDR2 QGS come from the germline V gene. DNA for the CDR3: TGTGCTCTTGGACTGGGGGATACCTCTTTTAGGGTGACAGCACAACTCTTCTTT. Translated, it gives CALGLGDTSFRVTAQLFF.

By share of the sample, this clone is medium-sized. The chain links TRDV2 to TRDJ3, with 7 bases fitting TRDD3. Germline V CDR1 and CDR2: GEAIGNYY, EKD. This CDR3 contains 19 residues. Trimming at V came to 0 bases and at J to 1 base, leaving 8 bases not matched to a gene. In nucleotides, the CDR3 is TGTGCCTGTGACACCGGGGGGATCGACCGGTCCTGGGACACCCGACAGATGTTTTTC. It specifies CACDTGGIDRSWDTRQMFF.

This clone came up a few times. The V gene is TRDV1, the J gene TRDJ1; 9 nucleotides match TRDD2. V shed 8 bases, J shed 0 bases, and the junction held 13 bases outside the gene matches. The CDR3 is made up of 17 amino acids. Germline CDR1 reads TSWWSYY; CDR2 reads QGS. This chain's CDR3 is CALSRPSYRGNTDKLIF. As DNA, the CDR3 is TGTGCTCTTTCCAGGCCTTCCTACAGGGGCAACACCGATAAACTCATCTTT.

J is TRDJ1 and V is TRAV29/DV5; D possibly matches TRDD2 or TRDD3 (5 bases each). This CDR3 has 21 amino acids. Germline V gene data show CDR1 as NSMFDY and CDR2 as ISSIKDK. V lost 2 bases, J lost 0 bases, and 32 bases lay in between. CDR3 region: CAARGASPGNIRGGYTDKLIF. The CDR3 DNA sequence: TGTGCAGCAAGGGGGGCTTCCCCCGGGAATATTCGCGGGGGTTACACCGATAAACTCATCTTT.

The chain employs TRDV1 and TRDJ1, with 8 positions matching TRDD2. Trimming took 1 base from V and 1 from J; bases not matched to a gene: 20. The CDR3 consists of 21 residues. Looked up from germline, CDR1 is TSWWSYY and CDR2 is QGS. This CDR3 is CALGERNYLPKLIKPTDKLIF. In DNA form, the CDR3 reads TGTGCTCTTGGGGAACGGAATTACCTTCCTAAGCTAATTAAGCCCACCGATAAACTCATCTTT.

This clone was recorded a few times. It may be a read error: a sequence one base away is much more abundant. This sample also contains other DNA sequences that code for the same CDR3. The genes are TRDV2 and TRDJ2; TRDD3 aligns across 10 bases. The germline gives CDR1 GEAIGNYY, CDR2 EKD. V lost 3 bases and J lost 5; bases outside the gene matches: 2. The CDR3 loop spans 14 amino acids. DNA for the CDR3: TGTGCCTGTGACGTACTGGGGGATACAGCACAACTCTTCTTT. As protein: CACDVLGDTAQLFF.

Comments on this clone: A much larger clone differs by one base, so this may be a read error. The V gene lacks a call, and TRDJ1 is the J gene; the D call TRDD3 from the table was never checked on the DNA. The CDR3 runs 19 residues. CDR3 nucleotides: TGTGCCTTTAAGGTCCTACGCATTTACTGGTGGATGAACACCGATAAACTCATCTTT. The encoded protein is CAFKVLRIYWWMNTDKLIF.

This chain links TRDV1 with TRDJ1; 11 nucleotides align to TRDD3. CDR1 is TSWWSYY, CDR2 QGS, per germline. The CDR3 is 17 amino acids. J gave up 3 bases and V 0 bases, and 6 bases lay outside the gene matches. Here the CDR3 DNA reads TGTGCTCTTGGGGAACTCCTGTACTGGGGGATATCCGATAAACTCATCTTT. This codes for CALGELLYWGISDKLIF.

The chain carries TRDV1 and TRDJ1; 11 bases line up with TRDD3. The CDR3 loop spans 20 amino acids. The junction had 17 bases not matched to a gene; V was cut back by 4 bases and J by 1 base. The germline CDR1 and CDR2 sequences are TSWWSYY and QGS. CDR3 residues: CALGGKAFLLGDIVTDKLIF. Here the CDR3 DNA reads TGTGCTCTTGGGGGGAAGGCCTTCCTACTGGGGGATATTGTCACCGATAAACTCATCTTT.

V and J are TRDV1 and TRDJ1; D is unresolved. This CDR3 is built from 14 residues. V was pared by 4 bases and J by 0 bases, with 9 bases between. CDR1 is TSWWSYY and CDR2 is QGS in the germline V gene. CDR3 region: CALGGTIYTDKLIF. Here the CDR3 DNA reads TGTGCTCTTGGGGGGACGATTTACACCGATAAACTCATCTTT.

This chain links TRDV1 with TRDJ1; the match to TRDD3 covers 12 bases. This CDR3 contains 16 residues. Germline V CDR1 and CDR2: TSWWSYY, QGS. V gave up 1 base and J gave up 5 bases; unmatched junction bases: 5. The CDR3 sequence: CALGEPPGGYVDKLIF. The CDR3 coding sequence is TGTGCTCTTGGGGAACCTCCTGGGGGATACGTAGATAAACTCATCTTT.